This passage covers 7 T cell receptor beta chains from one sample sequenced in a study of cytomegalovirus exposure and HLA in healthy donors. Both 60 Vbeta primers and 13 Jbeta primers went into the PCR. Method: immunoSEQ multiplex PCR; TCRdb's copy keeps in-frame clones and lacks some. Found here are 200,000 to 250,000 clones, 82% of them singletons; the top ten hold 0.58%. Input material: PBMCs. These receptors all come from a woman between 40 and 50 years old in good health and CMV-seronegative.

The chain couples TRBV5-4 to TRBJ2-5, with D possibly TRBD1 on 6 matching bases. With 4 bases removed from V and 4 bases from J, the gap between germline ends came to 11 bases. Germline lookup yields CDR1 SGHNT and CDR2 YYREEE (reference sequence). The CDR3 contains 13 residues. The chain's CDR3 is CASSSRGRETQYF. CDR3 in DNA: TGTGCCAGCAGCAGCAGGGGTCGAGAGACCCAGTACTTC.

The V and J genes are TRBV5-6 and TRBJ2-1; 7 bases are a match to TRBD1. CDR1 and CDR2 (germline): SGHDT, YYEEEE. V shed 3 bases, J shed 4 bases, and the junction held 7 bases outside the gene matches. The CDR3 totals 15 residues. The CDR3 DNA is TGTGCCAGCAGCTCGTGGGGCAGGGGGTACAATGAGCAGTTCTTC. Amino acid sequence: CASSSWGRGYNEQFF. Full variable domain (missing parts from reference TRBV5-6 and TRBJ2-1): DAGVTQSPTHLIKTRGQQVTLRCSPKSGHDTVSWYQQALGQGPQFIFQYYEEEERQRGNFPDRFSGHQFPNYSSELNVNALLLGDSALYLCASSSWGRGYNEQFFGPGTRLTVL.

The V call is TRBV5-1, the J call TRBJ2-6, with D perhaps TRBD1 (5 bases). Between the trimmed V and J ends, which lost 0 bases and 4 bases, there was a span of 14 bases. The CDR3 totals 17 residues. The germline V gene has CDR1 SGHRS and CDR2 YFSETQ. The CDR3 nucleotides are TGCGCCAGCAGCTTGGTGTCAGGGATTTCAGGGGCCAACGTCCTGACTTTC. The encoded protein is CASSLVSGISGANVLTF.

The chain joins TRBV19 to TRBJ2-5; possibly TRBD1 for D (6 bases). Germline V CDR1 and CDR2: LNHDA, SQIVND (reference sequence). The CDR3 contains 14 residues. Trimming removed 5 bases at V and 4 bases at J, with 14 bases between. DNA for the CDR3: TGTGCCAGTAGTCTCTGGGGCAGGGGAGAGACCCAGTACTTC. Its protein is CASSLWGRGETQYF. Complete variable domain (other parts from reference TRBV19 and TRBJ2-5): DGGITQSPKYLFRKEGQNVTLSCEQNLNHDAMYWYRQDPGQGLRLIYYSQIVNDFQKGDIAEGYSVSREKKESFPLTVTSAQKNPTAFYLCASSLWGRGETQYFGPGTRLLVL.

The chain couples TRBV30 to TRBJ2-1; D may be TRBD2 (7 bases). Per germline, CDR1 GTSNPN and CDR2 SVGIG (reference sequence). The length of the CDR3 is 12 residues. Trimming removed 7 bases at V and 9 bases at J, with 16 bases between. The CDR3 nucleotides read TGTGCCTACTGGGGGGGGGCATTTGAGCAGTTCTTC. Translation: CAYWGGAFEQFF.

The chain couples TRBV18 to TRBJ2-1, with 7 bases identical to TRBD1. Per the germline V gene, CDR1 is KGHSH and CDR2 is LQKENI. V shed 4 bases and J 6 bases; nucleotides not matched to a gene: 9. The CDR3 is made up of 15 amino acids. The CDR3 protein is CASSLKPTGRNEQFF. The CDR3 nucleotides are TGTGCCAGCTCACTTAAACCGACAGGGCGCAATGAGCAGTTCTTC.

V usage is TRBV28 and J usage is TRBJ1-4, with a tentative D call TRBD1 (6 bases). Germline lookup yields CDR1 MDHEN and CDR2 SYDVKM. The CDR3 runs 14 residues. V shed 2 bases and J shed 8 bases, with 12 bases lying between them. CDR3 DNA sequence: TGTGCCAGCAGTTTACAGGGGCCGGGAGAAAAACTGTTTTTT. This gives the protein CASSLQGPGEKLFF.